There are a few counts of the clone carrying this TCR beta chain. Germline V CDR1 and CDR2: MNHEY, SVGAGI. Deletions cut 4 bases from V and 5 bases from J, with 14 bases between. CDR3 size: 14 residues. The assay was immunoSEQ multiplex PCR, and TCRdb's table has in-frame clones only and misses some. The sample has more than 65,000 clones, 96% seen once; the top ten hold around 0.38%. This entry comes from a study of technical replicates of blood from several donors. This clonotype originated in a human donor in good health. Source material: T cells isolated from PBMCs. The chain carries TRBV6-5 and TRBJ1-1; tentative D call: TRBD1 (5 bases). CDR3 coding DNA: TGTGCCAGCAGTTCCTCGGGGGGAGGAACTGAAGCTTTCTTT. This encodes CASSSSGGGTEAFF.